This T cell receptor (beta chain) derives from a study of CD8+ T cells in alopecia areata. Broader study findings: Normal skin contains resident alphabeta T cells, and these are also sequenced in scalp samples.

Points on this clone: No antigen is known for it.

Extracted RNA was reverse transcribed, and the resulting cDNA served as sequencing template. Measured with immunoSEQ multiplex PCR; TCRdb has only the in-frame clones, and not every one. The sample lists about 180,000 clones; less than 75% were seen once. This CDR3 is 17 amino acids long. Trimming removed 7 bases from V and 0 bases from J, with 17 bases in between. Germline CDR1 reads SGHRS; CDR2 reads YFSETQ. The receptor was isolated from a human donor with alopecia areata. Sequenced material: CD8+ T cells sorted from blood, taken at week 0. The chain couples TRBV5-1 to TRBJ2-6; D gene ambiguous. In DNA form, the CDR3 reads TGCGCCAGCCGAACGTCAGGTCCCCTCTCTGGGGCCAACGTCCTGACTTTC. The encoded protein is CASRTSGPLSGANVLTF.